The source of this T cell receptor beta chain is a study of T cell responses to AZD1222 COVID-19 vaccine. The study's findings and limits: Clonal diversity may have been underestimated, and the donors were mostly white British, with more females than males. Researchers took repertoire samples only after the peak T cell response had come. Spike was spanned by vaccine-associated CD4 TCRs, with dominance at 160-218 and 743-854.

CDR1 LNHDA and CDR2 SQIVND come from the germline V gene (reference sequence). The CDR3 has 15 amino acids. Trimming cost V 3 bases and J 3 bases, with 12 bases left between them. Generated by immunoSEQ multiplex PCR, the TCRdb table keeps only in-frame clones and is missing some. The sample yields about 210,000 clones, approximately 94% seen once. Concerning this clone itself: What it recognizes is unknown.

This receptor was taken from an adult who received the MenACWY meningococcal vaccine as a control. The input for sequencing was peripheral blood, taken 28 days after the second dose of the MenACWY control vaccine. The chain links TRBV19 to TRBJ1-3; possibly TRBD1 for D (6 bases). The CDR3 DNA follows: TGTGCCAGTAGTATGGCGGGGGCACTTGGAAACACCATATATTTT. It translates to CASSMAGALGNTIYF.